A selection of T cell receptor beta chains follows, all from one sample in a study of CD8 T cells in ankylosing spondylitis. TCRdb redid the calling of the 5' RACE reads with MiXCR, one entry per CDR3 protein. Of approximately 250,000 distinct CDR3 sequences listed, roughly a tenth were seen once; the top ten hold approximately 2.5%. Sequencing was performed on blood, either unsorted or a sorted T cell fraction (not recorded which). The origin of the receptors is a male donor with ankylosing spondylitis or in good health (not recorded which). Both conserved end residues are trimmed from each CDR3. D genes are given only for firm matches.

d_call	v_call	j_call	cdr3_aa
TRBD1	TRBV6-2/TRBV6-3	TRBJ1-1	AGRGTGPETEAF
TRBD1	TRBV5-1	TRBJ1-1	ASSLGQTLNTEAF
.	TRBV12-3/TRBV12-4	TRBJ1-2	ASRPLVGETYGYT
.	TRBV10-1	TRBJ2-6	ASSSRSFILGSGANVLT
TRBD1	TRBV6-1	TRBJ2-1	ASSLRDSYNEQF
TRBD2	TRBV5-1	TRBJ2-1	ASSRGGDNEQF
.	TRBV6-1	TRBJ1-2	ASIPGGGSGYGYT
.	TRBV30	TRBJ1-1	AWSMWGDTEAF
TRBD1	TRBV20-1	TRBJ2-7	SARDRTGGEQY
.	TRBV5-5	TRBJ1-2	ASSSDQYGYT
TRBD1	TRBV5-1	TRBJ2-1	ASSLYLQGANEQF
TRBD1	TRBV29-1	TRBJ1-3	SVGQGNGNTIY
.	TRBV18	TRBJ2-7	ASSPPSRGYEQY
.	TRBV25-1	TRBJ1-2	ASSGTGKVYGYT
.	TRBV6-1	TRBJ1-1	ATSGSTEAF
TRBD1	TRBV9	TRBJ2-2	ASSDPWDRAHGELF
.	TRBV10-3	TRBJ2-1	ATSKTYNEQF
.	TRBV21-1	TRBJ1-1	ASNSRYRNTEAF
TRBD2	TRBV20-1	TRBJ2-3	SAWTSGRTGSQY
.	TRBV29-1	TRBJ2-1	SVDRDEQF
.	TRBV13	TRBJ2-2	ASSLTGGAWTGELF
TRBD2	TRBV5-1	TRBJ2-1	ASSLDVTSGVNEQF
TRBD2	TRBV12-3/TRBV12-4	TRBJ2-7	ASSAGLVSEQY
.	TRBV20-1	TRBJ2-3	SAGPPGSNTDTQY
.	TRBV24-1	TRBJ1-4	ATSPWVRPLYEKLF
.	TRBV7-2	TRBJ1-2	ASSLPMTGLGGYT
.	TRBV9	TRBJ2-5	ASSVAGASQETQY
.	TRBV20-1	TRBJ1-2	SAFPTGGYT
TRBD2	TRBV4-2	TRBJ2-2	ASSQGLAYTGELF
.	TRBV12-3/TRBV12-4	TRBJ1-2	ASSPRGNYGYT
.	TRBV7-9	TRBJ2-7	ASSSTSARGSEQY
TRBD2	TRBV9	TRBJ2-3	ASSPRLAGGPRDTQY
.	TRBV12-3/TRBV12-4	TRBJ2-7	ASSLGGGSYEQY
TRBD2	TRBV20-1	TRBJ2-7	SARVLAGGGRYEQY
.	TRBV20-1	TRBJ1-2	SARDVIRVGDGYT
.	TRBV12-3/TRBV12-4	TRBJ2-7	ASSLEGPIYEQY
.	TRBV2	TRBJ2-2	ASRLDPTGELF
TRBD1	TRBV2	TRBJ1-3	ASRASDRDSGNTIY
TRBD1	TRBV29-1	TRBJ2-1	SLPSGQGPGDEQF
TRBD1	TRBV5-1	TRBJ1-1	ASLPASGQWTEAF
TRBD2	TRBV6-2/TRBV6-3	TRBJ2-1	ASSYSSLAGGRRAGNEQF
.	TRBV20-1	TRBJ2-2	SAGGGPHGELF